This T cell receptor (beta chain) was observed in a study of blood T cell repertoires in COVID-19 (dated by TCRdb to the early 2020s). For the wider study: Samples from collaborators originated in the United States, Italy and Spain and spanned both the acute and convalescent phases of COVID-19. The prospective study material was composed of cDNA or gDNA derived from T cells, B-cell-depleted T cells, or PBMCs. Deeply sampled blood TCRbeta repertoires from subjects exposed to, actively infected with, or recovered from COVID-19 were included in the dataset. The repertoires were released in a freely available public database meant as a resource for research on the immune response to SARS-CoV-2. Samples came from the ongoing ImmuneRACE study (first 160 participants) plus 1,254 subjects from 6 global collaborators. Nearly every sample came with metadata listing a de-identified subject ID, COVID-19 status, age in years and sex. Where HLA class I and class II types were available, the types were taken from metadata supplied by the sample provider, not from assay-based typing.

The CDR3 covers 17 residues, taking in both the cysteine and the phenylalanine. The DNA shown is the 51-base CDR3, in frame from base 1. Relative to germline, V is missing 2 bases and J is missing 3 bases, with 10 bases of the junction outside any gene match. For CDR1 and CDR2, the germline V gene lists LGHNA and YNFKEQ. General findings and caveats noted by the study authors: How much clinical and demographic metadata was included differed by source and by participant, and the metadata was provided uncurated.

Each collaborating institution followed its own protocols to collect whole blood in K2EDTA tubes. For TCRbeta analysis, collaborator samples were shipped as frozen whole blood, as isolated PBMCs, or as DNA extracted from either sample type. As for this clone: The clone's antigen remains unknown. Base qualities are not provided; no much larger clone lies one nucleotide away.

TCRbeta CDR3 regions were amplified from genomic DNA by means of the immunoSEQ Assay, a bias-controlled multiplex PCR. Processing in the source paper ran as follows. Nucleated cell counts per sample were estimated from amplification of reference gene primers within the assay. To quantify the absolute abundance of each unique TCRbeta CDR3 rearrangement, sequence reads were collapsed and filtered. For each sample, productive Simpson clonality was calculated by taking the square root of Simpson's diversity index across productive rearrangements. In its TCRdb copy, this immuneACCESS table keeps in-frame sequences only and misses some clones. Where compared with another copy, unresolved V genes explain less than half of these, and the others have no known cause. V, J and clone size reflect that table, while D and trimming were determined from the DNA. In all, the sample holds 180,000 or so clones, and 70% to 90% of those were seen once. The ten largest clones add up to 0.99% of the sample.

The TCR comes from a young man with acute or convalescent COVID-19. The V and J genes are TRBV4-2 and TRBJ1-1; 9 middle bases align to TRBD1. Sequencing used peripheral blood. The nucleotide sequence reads TGTGCCAGCAGCCAAACCGGGACAGGGTTGAATCACACTGAAGCTTTCTTT. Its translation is CASSQTGTGLNHTEAFF.